Following are 3 T cell receptor beta chains from one sample sequenced in a study of T cells in Graves' hyperthyroidism and ophthalmopathy (dated by TCRdb to the late 2010s). Receptors were amplified or captured by multiplex PCR. The run used an Illumina HiSeq 2000. The TCR beta CDR3 regions were amplified from the RNA transcripts. The first round of RT-PCR for the TCR CDR3 was performed with the HTBI primer set and the Qiagen OneStep RT-PCR kit. The public reads were reprocessed in TCRdb via fastp at Q25 and MiXCR, keeping in-frame beta chains. A single entry per CDR3 protein holds the most common genes and DNA from its merged rows. This sample lists roughly 100,000 distinct CDR3 sequences; 47% were detected once. Of the sample, under 30% is held by the ten largest clones. Sequenced input: blood. All receptors come from a man in his forties with Graves' hyperthyroidism.

This chain links TRBV20-1 with TRBJ2-7; TRBD2 agrees at 9 bases. The CDR3 contains 17 residues. Germline values: CDR1 DFQATT, CDR2 SNEGSKA (reference sequence). V gave up 0 bases and J gave up 0 bases; unmatched junction bases: 9. The CDR3 region is CSARDPTSGWNSYEQYF. In DNA form, the CDR3 reads TGCAGTGCTAGAGATCCCACTAGCGGGTGGAACTCCTACGAGCAGTACTTC.

CDR3 DNA: TGTGCCAGCAGCTCACCGGGAAAGGCTTTCTTT. As protein: CASSSPGKAFF. This chain links TRBV7-3 with TRBJ1-1; D gene ambiguous. CDR1 and CDR2 (germline): SGHTA, FQGTGA. V shed 4 bases and J shed 11 bases, with 11 bases lying between them. The CDR3 runs 11 residues.

This clonotype was recorded at least ten times. This chain joins TRBV6-4 and TRBJ2-1, with 8 bases fitting TRBD2. The J segment lost 9 bases and the V segment lost 5 bases, leaving 6 bases of the junction unmatched. Germline loops: CDR1 MRHNA, CDR2 SNTAGT. CDR3 size: 13 residues. CDR3 residues: CASSSSGVGEQFF. The CDR3, as DNA: TGTGCCAGCAGTAGTAGCGGGGTGGGTGAGCAGTTCTTC.